The following is a TCR beta chain sequence with its context. The antigen is not known. The entry originates in a study of shared clonotypes between healthy human individuals. Study-wide background: CD8 memory received one plate per donor, CD8 naive two, CD4 memory three and CD4 naive three.

There were no recent acute infections or vaccinations among the donors, who were healthy HIV-negative adults. Caucasian adults living in Nashville, Tennessee, provided all samples. Points from the study as a whole: Sampling involved blood alone; tissue repertoires likely differ.

Repertoires were generated with immunoSEQ multiplex PCR, while TCRdb's copy carries only in-frame clones and drops some. This sample carries some 95,000 clones, around 67% of them seen once, and the ten largest clones take 40% to 45%. The sequence derives from a man younger than 40 in good health. Sequencing was carried out using memory CD8+ T cells sorted from blood. Subset in this sample: CD45RO+ cells pooled with CCR7-negative TemRA cells.

Here the CDR3 reads CASSEGRAYEQYF. CDR3 nucleotides: TGTGCCAGCAGTGAAGGGAGGGCCTACGAGCAGTACTTC. The rearrangement joins TRBV28 to TRBJ2-7; 7 bases agree with TRBD2. Per germline, CDR1 MDHEN and CDR2 SYDVKM. V lost 5 bases and J lost 2; bases outside the gene matches: 3. The CDR3 has 13 amino acids.